A selection of T cell receptor beta chains follows, all from one sample in a study of vaccination effects on CD4 cells after COVID-19. Sequencing used immunoSEQ multiplex PCR; TCRdb keeps in-frame clones, though not all of them. The profile shows some 22,000 clones, over 65% of them singletons. Which antigens these TCRs recognize remains unknown. This specimen was CD4+ T cells from PBMCs cultured with HCoV-NL63 spike peptides, taken before COVID-19 vaccination. Every receptor here comes from a human donor who received a COVID-19 vaccine. Both conserved end residues are part of each CDR3. The D gene is left open where the match is weak. For some rows the clone size is stated as once, few or many, or as a class when expanded; others skip it.

v_call,cdr3_length,clone_size,j_call,d_call,cdr3_nt,cdr3_aa
TRBV30,17,once,TRBJ2-3,TRBD2,TGTGCCTGGAGTGCGCTCCGGACTAGCGGGGCGGCAGATACGCAGTATTTT,CAWSALRTSGAADTQYF
TRBV9,16,.,TRBJ2-3,TRBD2,TGTGCCAGCAGCGTAGCTATGGCGGGGGGGATAGATACGCAGTATTTT,CASSVAMAGGIDTQYF
TRBV5-4,17,.,TRBJ1-2,TRBD1,TGTGCCAGCAGCCTCGGGACAGGGGAGTATGGGAACTATGGCTACACCTTC,CASSLGTGEYGNYGYTF
TRBV19,15,few,TRBJ1-3,TRBD1,TGTGCCAGTAGTACAGGACAGGCAACTGGAAACACCATATATTTT,CASSTGQATGNTIYF
TRBV29-1,12,.,TRBJ1-3,.,TGCAGCGCCGGCGAATCTGGAAACACCATATATTTT,CSAGESGNTIYF
TRBV18,16,.,TRBJ1-1,.,TGTGCCAGCTCACCGGGGTATGGCCTAACGGACACTGAAGCTTTCTTT,CASSPGYGLTDTEAFF
TRBV6-5,12,.,TRBJ1-1,.,TGTGCCGTGAGGACGGGGTGGGGTGAAGCTTTCTTT,CAVRTGWGEAFF
TRBV18,17,.,TRBJ1-4,.,TGTGCCAGCTCACCACAAGCCCCCCCCGCAACTAATGAAAAACTGTTTTTT,CASSPQAPPATNEKLFF
TRBV10-3,12,.,TRBJ1-1,TRBD1,TGTGCCATCAGCGGACAGGACCCTGAAGCTTTCTTT,CAISGQDPEAFF
TRBV5-1,16,few,TRBJ2-6,.,TGCGCCAGCAGCGCTCAGGCCCTCTCTGGGGCCAACGTCCTGACTTTC,CASSAQALSGANVLTF
TRBV6-6,15,.,TRBJ2-7,TRBD2,TGTGCCAGCAGTGGGACTAGCGGGAGTACCAACGAGCAGTACTTC,CASSGTSGSTNEQYF
TRBV9,15,.,TRBJ2-3,.,TGTGCCAGCAGCGTAGGCGGCCTGAGCACAGATACGCAGTATTTT,CASSVGGLSTDTQYF
TRBV28,15,.,TRBJ2-6,.,TGTGCCAGCAGCTTAAGCGCCTCTGGGGCCAACGTCCTGACTTTC,CASSLSASGANVLTF
TRBV13,16,.,TRBJ2-1,TRBD2,TGTGCCAGCAGCCTTCTAGCGGACTTCTCCTACAATGAGCAGTTCTTC,CASSLLADFSYNEQFF
TRBV7-9,17,.,TRBJ2-5,TRBD1,TGTGCCAGCAGCCCAATCCCGGGACAGGTGAACCAAGAGACCCAGTACTTC,CASSPIPGQVNQETQYF
TRBV7-2,13,.,TRBJ2-1,.,TGTGCCAGCACCTACGACAGTTACAATGAGCAGTTCTTC,CASTYDSYNEQFF
TRBV3-1/TRBV3-2,13,.,TRBJ2-7,.,TGTGCCAGCAGCCATGGGACTGCCTACGAGCAGTACTTC,CASSHGTAYEQYF
TRBV6-2/TRBV6-3,13,.,TRBJ1-5,.,TGTGCCAGCAGTCTCAAGGGGTATCAGCCCCAGCATTTT,CASSLKGYQPQHF
TRBV4-1,13,.,TRBJ2-1,.,TGCGCCAGCAGCCCTACCCCAGACAGGGAGCAGTTCTTC,CASSPTPDREQFF
TRBV28,15,once,TRBJ2-2,.,TGTGCCAGCAGTCCTCTTGGGTCGGCCACCGGGGAGCTGTTTTTT,CASSPLGSATGELFF
TRBV4-2,15,.,TRBJ1-6,.,TGTGCCAGCAGCCAAGGGGAAGGGAGACATTCACCCCTCCACTTT,CASSQGEGRHSPLHF
TRBV5-1,13,.,TRBJ1-2,.,TGCGCCAGCAGCTTGGGGCAGGGAGGGGGCTACACCTTC,CASSLGQGGGYTF
TRBV7-2,13,few,TRBJ1-5,.,TGTGCCAGCAGCTTAGTTGGTGATCAGCCCCAGCATTTT,CASSLVGDQPQHF
TRBV10-3,15,.,TRBJ2-1,TRBD2,TGTGCCATCAGTGCCCCTAGCGGGCAGTACAATGAGCAGTTCTTC,CAISAPSGQYNEQFF
TRBV7-2,18,.,TRBJ2-3,.,TGTGCCAGCAGTTCGAACGGGGGGCGGAGGAGGAGCACAGATACGCAGTATTTT,CASSSNGGRRRSTDTQYF
TRBV11-2,15,.,TRBJ2-1,TRBD2,TGTGCCAGCAGCCCGGGACTAGCGGGGAGCAATGAGCAGTTCTTC,CASSPGLAGSNEQFF
TRBV7-2,15,few,TRBJ1-3,TRBD1,TGTGCCAGCAGCTTAGACAGGGGTCCTGGAAACACCATATATTTT,CASSLDRGPGNTIYF
TRBV12-3/TRBV12-4,13,.,TRBJ2-7,.,TGTGCCAGCAGCCTCCGCCCCGACTACGAGCAGTACTTC,CASSLRPDYEQYF
TRBV11-2,13,.,TRBJ1-2,TRBD1,TGTGCCAGCAGCTTCGGGACAGTCTATGGCTACACCTTC,CASSFGTVYGYTF
TRBV10-3,14,once,TRBJ2-3,.,TGTGCCATCAGTGAGTCTACAGGCACAGATACGCAGTATTTT,CAISESTGTDTQYF
TRBV7-9,15,.,TRBJ2-1,.,TGTGCCAGCCGGGCGCTCGCAAGCTCCTACAATGAGCAGTTCTTC,CASRALASSYNEQFF
TRBV10-3,14,.,TRBJ1-2,.,TGTGCCATCAGTGGGGGAACAGGGCCCTATGGCTACACCTTC,CAISGGTGPYGYTF
TRBV4-1,12,.,TRBJ2-1,.,TGCGCCAGCAGCCAAGGGCTAGCGGAGCAGTTCTTC,CASSQGLAEQFF
TRBV14,12,many,TRBJ1-2,.,TGTGCCAGCAGCCAAGTGGGGCGGTCCTACACCTTC,CASSQVGRSYTF
TRBV7-6,16,.,TRBJ2-3,.,TGTGCCAGCAGCTACGGGTCACGAGGGGGCACAGATACGCAGTATTTT,CASSYGSRGGTDTQYF
TRBV9,15,medium-sized,TRBJ2-3,.,TGTGCCAGCAGCGTAGGGGATACTGGCACAGATACGCAGTATTTT,CASSVGDTGTDTQYF
TRBV5-1,18,few,TRBJ2-7,TRBD2,TGCGCCAGCAGCTCTGGACTAGCGGGAGCGGCGAAGTATAACGAGCAGTACTTC,CASSSGLAGAAKYNEQYF
TRBV5-1,16,.,TRBJ2-1,.,TGCGCCAGCAGCTTGGGGGTGGCTAGCGAGGGGAATGAGCAGTTCTTC,CASSLGVASEGNEQFF
TRBV5-4,13,.,TRBJ2-1,TRBD1,TGTGCCAGCAGTACCGGGACAGGGAATGAGCAGTTCTTC,CASSTGTGNEQFF
TRBV5-6,12,.,TRBJ1-2,.,TGTGCCAGCAGCTTGGAAGCCTATGGCTACACCTTC,CASSLEAYGYTF
TRBV5-1,14,once,TRBJ2-5,.,TGCGCCAGCAGCTTGGTGGGAGGCCAAGAGACCCAGTACTTC,CASSLVGGQETQYF
TRBV11-2,14,few,TRBJ2-1,TRBD2,TGTGCCAGCAGCTTCAGGACTAGCGGGGGGGCCGGGTTCTTC,CASSFRTSGGAGFF